Below, one T cell receptor beta chain is given with its context. Its specificity is not known. Sequenced by immunoSEQ multiplex PCR; TCRdb stores in-frame clones only, minus some. The profile covers 50,000 to 60,000 clones, with over 70% appearing a single time and roughly 6.2% taken by the ten largest. Time point indicated: week 23, last vaccination. It was 300 ug of mutant IDH1 20-mer peptide that made up each vaccine dose, given with topical imiquimod. Patients carried new grade 3 or 4 IDH1-mutant astrocytomas lacking nuclear ATRX. This entry comes from a study of a mutant IDH1 vaccine in newly diagnosed glioma. About the study: Vaccines began 4-6 weeks after radiotherapy alone, or with temozolomide cycles. Treatment recipients were around 62% male and about 40% female, and their mean age was about 39 years.

V shed 5 bases, J shed 8 bases, and the junction held 11 bases outside the gene matches. Germline CDR1 and CDR2: GTSNPN and SVGIG (reference sequence). This CDR3 comprises 14 residues. The sample consisted of PBMCs, taken from a glioma patient whose treatment included an IDH1 peptide vaccine. The sequence derives from a middle-aged man with glioma. The V call is TRBV30, the J call TRBJ1-4; 7 positions agree with TRBD1. The CDR3 coding sequence is TGTGCCTGGGGCTCACAGGGGATTAGGGAAAAACTGTTTTTT. Translated, it gives CAWGSQGIREKLFF.